A selection of T cell receptor beta chains follows, all from one sample in a study of CD8+ T cells in alopecia areata. The method was immunoSEQ multiplex PCR; TCRdb's version includes in-frame clones alone and lacks a portion of them. The sample lists fewer than 200,000 clones; roughly 50% were seen once. Sample: CD8+ T cells sorted from blood, taken at week 24, from a patient treated with tofacitinib. The receptor source for this set is a human donor with alopecia areata. CDR3s include the opening cysteine and the closing phenylalanine or tryptophan. Fields, in order: V gene, D gene, J gene, clone size, CDR3 DNA, CDR3 protein. The D gene is left open where the match is weak. The size of a clone is reported for some rows only, either as once, few or many, or as a class for expanded clones.

V gene: TRBV4-1
D gene: NA
J gene: TRBJ2-7
clone size: few
CDR3 DNA: TGCGCCAGCAGCCAAGAAGGCGACGAGCAGTACTTC
CDR3 protein: CASSQEGDEQYF

V gene: TRBV30
D gene: TRBD1
J gene: TRBJ1-2
clone size: once
CDR3 DNA: TGTGCCTGGAGTGTACTGTCAGGGGGTACGGACTATGGCTACACCTTC
CDR3 protein: CAWSVLSGGTDYGYTF

V gene: TRBV27
D gene: TRBD2
J gene: TRBJ2-7
clone size: NA
CDR3 DNA: TGTGCCAGCAGACCGGGGGGGGCGACCTACGAGCAGTACTTC
CDR3 protein: CASRPGGATYEQYF

V gene: TRBV5-4
D gene: NA
J gene: TRBJ1-2
clone size: NA
CDR3 DNA: TGTGCCAGCAGCGGTGGAAGTGAGGGCTACACCTTC
CDR3 protein: CASSGGSEGYTF

V gene: TRBV9
D gene: NA
J gene: TRBJ2-3
clone size: few
CDR3 DNA: TGTGCCAGCAGCGTAGAGGCTGGTACGCAGTATTTT
CDR3 protein: CASSVEAGTQYF

V gene: TRBV30
D gene: NA
J gene: TRBJ2-1
clone size: once
CDR3 DNA: TGTGCCTGGAGTGTACCTAGGAGGGAGCAGTTCTTC
CDR3 protein: CAWSVPRREQFF

V gene: TRBV7-2
D gene: TRBD1
J gene: TRBJ2-7
clone size: few
CDR3 DNA: TGTGCCAGCAGCTTGTGGACAGGGGGCTCCTACGAGCAGTACTTC
CDR3 protein: CASSLWTGGSYEQYF

V gene: TRBV5-6
D gene: NA
J gene: TRBJ2-7
clone size: NA
CDR3 DNA: TGTGCCAGCAGCTTCAGCGGTTCCTACGAGCAGTACTTC
CDR3 protein: CASSFSGSYEQYF

V gene: TRBV5-1
D gene: TRBD1
J gene: TRBJ1-1
clone size: NA
CDR3 DNA: TGCGCCAGCAGCTTGGCCAGAGGACAGGTGAACACTGAAGCTTTCTTT
CDR3 protein: CASSLARGQVNTEAFF

V gene: TRBV13
D gene: NA
J gene: TRBJ1-2
clone size: NA
CDR3 DNA: TGTGCCAGCAGCGCCGGGAGGACAGTCTATAACTATGGCTACACCTTC
CDR3 protein: CASSAGRTVYNYGYTF

V gene: TRBV6-5
D gene: NA
J gene: TRBJ1-6
clone size: few
CDR3 DNA: TGTGCCAGCAGTTCGCGGCAGAGCTCCTATAATTCACCCCTCCACTTT
CDR3 protein: CASSSRQSSYNSPLHF

V gene: TRBV13
D gene: NA
J gene: TRBJ1-1
clone size: NA
CDR3 DNA: TGTGCCAGCAGCTCAACATCGGGTGTAGAAGCTTTCTTT
CDR3 protein: CASSSTSGVEAFF

V gene: TRBV15
D gene: NA
J gene: TRBJ1-5
clone size: NA
CDR3 DNA: TGTGCCACCAGCAGAGATTTGGGGTATCAGCCCCAGCATTTT
CDR3 protein: CATSRDLGYQPQHF

V gene: TRBV29-1
D gene: NA
J gene: TRBJ1-4
clone size: NA
CDR3 DNA: TGCAGCGTTGGTATTGGTGAAAAACTGTTTTTT
CDR3 protein: CSVGIGEKLFF

V gene: TRBV11-2
D gene: NA
J gene: TRBJ2-7
clone size: NA
CDR3 DNA: TGTGCCAGCAGCACCCGACAGGTACTGGAGTACGAGCAGTACTTC
CDR3 protein: CASSTRQVLEYEQYF

V gene: TRBV11-2
D gene: NA
J gene: TRBJ2-1
clone size: NA
CDR3 DNA: TGTGCCAGCAGCTTTGCCTACCACAATGAGCAGTTCTTC
CDR3 protein: CASSFAYHNEQFF

V gene: TRBV29-1
D gene: NA
J gene: TRBJ2-6
clone size: NA
CDR3 DNA: TGCAGCGTTGGGGGTTCTTCGGGCTCTGGGGCCAACGTCCTGACTTTC
CDR3 protein: CSVGGSSGSGANVLTF

V gene: TRBV27
D gene: NA
J gene: TRBJ2-1
clone size: NA
CDR3 DNA: TGTGCCAGCAGTGTTTATCGTGGGGAGCAGTTCTTC
CDR3 protein: CASSVYRGEQFF

V gene: TRBV6-5
D gene: NA
J gene: TRBJ1-3
clone size: NA
CDR3 DNA: TGTGCCAGCAGTTACAGGGGCTGGGGTAGTGGAAACACCATATATTTT
CDR3 protein: CASSYRGWGSGNTIYF

V gene: TRBV10-3
D gene: NA
J gene: TRBJ1-1
clone size: NA
CDR3 DNA: TGTGCCATCAGTGAAAAGTCGGGCAGTTGGACTGAAGCTTTCTTT
CDR3 protein: CAISEKSGSWTEAFF

V gene: TRBV25-1
D gene: NA
J gene: TRBJ1-4
clone size: NA
CDR3 DNA: TGTGCCAGCAGTGAATCGGTCAGGGCTAATGAAAAACTGTTTTTT
CDR3 protein: CASSESVRANEKLFF

V gene: TRBV6-1
D gene: NA
J gene: TRBJ2-7
clone size: NA
CDR3 DNA: TGTGCCAGCAGTGAAGTGACCAGCGGTTCCTACGAGCAGTACTTC
CDR3 protein: CASSEVTSGSYEQYF

V gene: TRBV10-3
D gene: TRBD1
J gene: TRBJ1-4
clone size: few
CDR3 DNA: TGTGCCATCAGTATCTCGACAGGGATCACAGAAAAACTGTTTTTT
CDR3 protein: CAISISTGITEKLFF

V gene: TRBV5-1
D gene: TRBD1
J gene: TRBJ2-1
clone size: few
CDR3 DNA: TGCGCCAGCAGCAAAACAGGGGGACAGGAGCAGTTCTTC
CDR3 protein: CASSKTGGQEQFF

V gene: TRBV13
D gene: NA
J gene: TRBJ2-1
clone size: NA
CDR3 DNA: TGTGCCAGCAGCTCCGGGACTGCGCTCAATGAGCAGTTCTTC
CDR3 protein: CASSSGTALNEQFF

V gene: TRBV11-1
D gene: NA
J gene: TRBJ2-3
clone size: NA
CDR3 DNA: TGTGCCAGCACCCAACAGTGTTCAAGGGGACACCCATGGGATACGCAGTATTTT
CDR3 protein: CASTQQCSRGHPWDTQYF

V gene: TRBV5-6
D gene: NA
J gene: TRBJ2-7
clone size: NA
CDR3 DNA: TGTGCCAGCAGCTTGTCGGCAGGGTACTACGAGCAGTACTTC
CDR3 protein: CASSLSAGYYEQYF

V gene: TRBV2
D gene: NA
J gene: TRBJ1-4
clone size: NA
CDR3 DNA: TGTGCCAGCAGCCCTGGGCGGGAGCTTAATGAAAAACTGTTTTTT
CDR3 protein: CASSPGRELNEKLFF

V gene: TRBV6-5
D gene: NA
J gene: TRBJ1-1
clone size: NA
CDR3 DNA: TGTGCCAGCAGTTACGGAGACAGTGAAGCTTTCTTT
CDR3 protein: CASSYGDSEAFF

V gene: TRBV10-3
D gene: NA
J gene: TRBJ1-5
clone size: NA
CDR3 DNA: TGTGCCATCACCGGGGGTAGCAATCAGCCCCAGCATTTT
CDR3 protein: CAITGGSNQPQHF

V gene: TRBV7-9
D gene: NA
J gene: TRBJ2-5
clone size: NA
CDR3 DNA: TGTGCCAGCAGCTCGGGAGTGGAGACCCAGTACTTC
CDR3 protein: CASSSGVETQYF

V gene: TRBV29-1
D gene: NA
J gene: TRBJ2-7
clone size: NA
CDR3 DNA: TGCAGCGTCCGGACAAGAACCTACGAGCAGTACTTC
CDR3 protein: CSVRTRTYEQYF

V gene: TRBV5-1
D gene: NA
J gene: TRBJ2-3
clone size: NA
CDR3 DNA: TGCGCCAGCAGCTGGGCCCCCCAGCGCACAGATACGCAGTATTTT
CDR3 protein: CASSWAPQRTDTQYF

V gene: TRBV11-2
D gene: NA
J gene: TRBJ2-1
clone size: NA
CDR3 DNA: TGTGCCAGCAGCTTGTCAGGGTTTGAGCAGTTCTTC
CDR3 protein: CASSLSGFEQFF

V gene: TRBV19
D gene: NA
J gene: TRBJ1-5
clone size: NA
CDR3 DNA: TGTGCCAGTAGTATTGTGGATAGCAATCAGCCCCAGCATTTT
CDR3 protein: CASSIVDSNQPQHF

V gene: TRBV5-1
D gene: NA
J gene: TRBJ1-2
clone size: NA
CDR3 DNA: TGCGCCAGCAGCTTAACAGACTATGGCTACACCTTC
CDR3 protein: CASSLTDYGYTF

V gene: TRBV10-3
D gene: NA
J gene: TRBJ2-7
clone size: NA
CDR3 DNA: TGTGCCATCAGTGAGTCGGCTGGACAGGAGCAGTACTTC
CDR3 protein: CAISESAGQEQYF

V gene: TRBV25-1
D gene: NA
J gene: TRBJ2-7
clone size: few
CDR3 DNA: TGTGCCACAGGGAGGGGTGGGGGCGACGAGCAGTACTTC
CDR3 protein: CATGRGGGDEQYF

V gene: TRBV7-9
D gene: NA
J gene: TRBJ2-7
clone size: NA
CDR3 DNA: TGTGCCAGCAGCCGCGGGACAGTCTTCTCCTACGAGCAGTACTTC
CDR3 protein: CASSRGTVFSYEQYF

V gene: TRBV6-5
D gene: NA
J gene: TRBJ2-3
clone size: few
CDR3 DNA: TGTGCCAGCAGTTCCTGGACCGGGAGCACAGATACGCAGTATTTT
CDR3 protein: CASSSWTGSTDTQYF

V gene: TRBV15
D gene: TRBD2
J gene: TRBJ2-5
clone size: few
CDR3 DNA: TGTGCCACCAGCAGCGGGGGGGCGGGAGAGACCCAGTACTTC
CDR3 protein: CATSSGGAGETQYF